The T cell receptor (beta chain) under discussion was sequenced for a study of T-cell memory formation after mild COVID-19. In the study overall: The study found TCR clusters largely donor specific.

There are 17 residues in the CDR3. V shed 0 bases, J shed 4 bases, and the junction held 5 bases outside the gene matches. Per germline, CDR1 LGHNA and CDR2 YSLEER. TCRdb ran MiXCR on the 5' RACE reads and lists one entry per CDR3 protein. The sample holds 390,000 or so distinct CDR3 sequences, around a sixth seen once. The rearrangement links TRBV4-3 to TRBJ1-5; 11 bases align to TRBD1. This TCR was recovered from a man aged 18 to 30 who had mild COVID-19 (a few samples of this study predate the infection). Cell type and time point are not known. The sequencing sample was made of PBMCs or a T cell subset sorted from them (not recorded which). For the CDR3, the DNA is TGCGCCAGCAGCCAAGATAGGACAGGGGGCTTGAATCAGCCCCAGCATTTT. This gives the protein CASSQDRTGGLNQPQHF.